This entry concerns a single T cell receptor beta chain. The junction shows a germline mismatch at one end, possibly a read error. This CDR3 is built from 16 residues. Looked up from germline, CDR1 is MNHEY and CDR2 is SVGAGI. Study processing details: Counts of nucleated cells, estimated from reference gene primer amplification, were obtained. Data came from immunoSEQ multiplex PCR; TCRdb stores just in-frame clones and leaves some out. That table supplies the V and J calls and clone size; D and trimming were determined from the DNA. The sample holds 80,000 to 100,000 clones; approximately 86% are singletons and the top ten take around a sixth. The data were obtained in a study of blood T cell repertoires in COVID-19. Across the whole study: Some COVID-19 samples were acute and others convalescent; all came from the United States, Italy and Spain. T cells, B-cell-depleted T cells, or PBMCs supplied cDNA or gDNA.

The sequencing input was peripheral blood. V and J are TRBV6-5 and TRBJ2-5; 9 nucleotides agree with TRBD2. This clonotype originated in an elderly woman with acute or convalescent COVID-19. In nucleotides, the CDR3 is TGTGCCAGCAGTTACGGTCTAGCGGGGACCCAAGGGACCCAGTACTTC. Amino acid sequence: CASSYGLAGTQGTQYF.